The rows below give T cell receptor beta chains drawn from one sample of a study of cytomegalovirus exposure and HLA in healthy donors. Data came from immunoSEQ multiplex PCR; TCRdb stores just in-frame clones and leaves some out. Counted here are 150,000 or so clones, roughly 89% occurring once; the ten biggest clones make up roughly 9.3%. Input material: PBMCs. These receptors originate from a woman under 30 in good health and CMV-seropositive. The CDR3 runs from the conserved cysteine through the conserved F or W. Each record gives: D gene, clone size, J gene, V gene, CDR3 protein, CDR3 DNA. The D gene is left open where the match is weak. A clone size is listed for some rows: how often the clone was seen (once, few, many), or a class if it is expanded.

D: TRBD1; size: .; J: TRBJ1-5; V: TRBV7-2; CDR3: CASSSDQGAGQPQHF; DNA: TGTGCCAGCAGTTCAGACCAGGGGGCCGGGCAGCCCCAGCATTTT
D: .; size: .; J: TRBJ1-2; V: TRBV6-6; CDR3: CASRPGQSYGYTF; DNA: TGTGCCAGCAGGCCGGGACAATCATATGGCTACACCTTC
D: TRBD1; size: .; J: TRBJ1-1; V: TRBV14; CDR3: CASSLTGGTTEAFF; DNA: TGTGCCAGCAGCCTGACAGGGGGGACCACTGAAGCTTTCTTT
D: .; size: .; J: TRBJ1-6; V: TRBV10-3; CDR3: CAAGSNNSPLHF; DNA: TGTGCCGCTGGCAGTAATAATTCACCCCTCCACTTT
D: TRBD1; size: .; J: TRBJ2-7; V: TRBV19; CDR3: CASSAQGVEQYF; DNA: TGTGCCAGTTCGGCGCAGGGGGTCGAGCAGTACTTC
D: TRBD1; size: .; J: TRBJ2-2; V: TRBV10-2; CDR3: CASRTGDYTGELFF; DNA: TGCGCCAGCCGGACAGGGGACTACACCGGGGAGCTGTTTTTT
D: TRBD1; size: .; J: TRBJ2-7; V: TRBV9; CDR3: CASSAGQGDHEQYF; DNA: TGTGCCAGCAGCGCCGGACAGGGCGACCACGAGCAGTACTTC
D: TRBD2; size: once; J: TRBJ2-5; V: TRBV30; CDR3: CAWTSGGGETQYF; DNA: TGTGCCTGGACTAGCGGGGGAGGGGAGACCCAGTACTTC
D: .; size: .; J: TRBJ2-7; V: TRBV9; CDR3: CASSVSHNLGEQYF; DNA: TGTGCCAGCAGCGTAAGCCATAATCTCGGCGAGCAGTACTTC
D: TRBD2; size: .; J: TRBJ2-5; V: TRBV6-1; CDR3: CASSARGVAGETQYF; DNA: TGTGCCAGCAGTGCAAGGGGGGTAGCGGGGGAGACCCAGTACTTC
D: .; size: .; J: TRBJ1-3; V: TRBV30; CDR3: CAWMWANSGNTIYF; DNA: TGTGCCTGGATGTGGGCCAACTCTGGAAACACCATATATTTT
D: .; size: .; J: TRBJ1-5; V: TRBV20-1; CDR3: CSAGREPQHF; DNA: TGCAGTGCGGGCAGGGAGCCCCAGCATTTT
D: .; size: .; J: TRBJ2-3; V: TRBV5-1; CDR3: CASREAEVTDTQYF; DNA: TGCGCCAGCAGGGAAGCGGAAGTCACAGATACGCAGTATTTT
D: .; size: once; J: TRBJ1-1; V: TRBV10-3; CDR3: CAISEDPTFTEAFF; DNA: TGTGCCATCAGTGAGGATCCCACTTTCACTGAAGCTTTCTTT
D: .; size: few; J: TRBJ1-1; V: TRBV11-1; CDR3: CASSLEPGGTEAFF; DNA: TGTGCCAGCAGCTTAGAACCGGGGGGGACTGAAGCTTTCTTT
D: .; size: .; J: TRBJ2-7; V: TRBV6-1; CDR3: CASSELATANYEQYF; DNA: TGTGCCAGCAGTGAACTAGCAACAGCGAACTACGAGCAGTACTTC
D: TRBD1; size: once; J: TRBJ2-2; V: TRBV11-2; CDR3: CASSYRTGTGELFF; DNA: TGTGCCAGCAGCTACCGGACAGGGACCGGGGAGCTGTTTTTT
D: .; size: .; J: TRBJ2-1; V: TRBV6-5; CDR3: CATLRAGEEKQFF; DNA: TGTGCCACCCTCCGGGCCGGGGAAGAGAAGCAGTTCTTC
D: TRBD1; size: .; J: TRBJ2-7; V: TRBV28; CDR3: CASSKGQAPYEQYF; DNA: TGTGCCAGCAGTAAGGGACAGGCGCCCTACGAGCAGTACTTC
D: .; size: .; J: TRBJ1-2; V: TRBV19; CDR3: CASSIVTGEGYTF; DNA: TGTGCCAGTAGTATAGTAACAGGAGAAGGCTACACCTTC
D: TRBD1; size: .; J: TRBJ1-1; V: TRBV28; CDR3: CASSSGQGGYF; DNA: TGTGCCAGCAGTTCCGGACAGGGGGGCTACTTT
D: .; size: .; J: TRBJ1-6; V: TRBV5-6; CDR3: CASSLWQGYNSPLHF; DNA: TGTGCCAGCAGCTTGTGGCAGGGCTATAATTCACCCCTCCACTTT
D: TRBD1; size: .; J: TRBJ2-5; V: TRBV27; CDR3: CASSYQGATQETQYF; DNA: TGTGCCAGCAGTTATCAGGGGGCTACCCAAGAGACCCAGTACTTC
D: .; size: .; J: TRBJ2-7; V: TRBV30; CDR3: CAWSESRVQYF; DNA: TGTGCCTGGAGTGAGAGCAGGGTCCAGTACTTC
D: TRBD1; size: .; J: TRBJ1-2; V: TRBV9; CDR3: CASSVRGGQVRNYGYTF; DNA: TGTGCCAGCAGCGTACGAGGGGGACAGGTACGTAACTATGGCTACACCTTC